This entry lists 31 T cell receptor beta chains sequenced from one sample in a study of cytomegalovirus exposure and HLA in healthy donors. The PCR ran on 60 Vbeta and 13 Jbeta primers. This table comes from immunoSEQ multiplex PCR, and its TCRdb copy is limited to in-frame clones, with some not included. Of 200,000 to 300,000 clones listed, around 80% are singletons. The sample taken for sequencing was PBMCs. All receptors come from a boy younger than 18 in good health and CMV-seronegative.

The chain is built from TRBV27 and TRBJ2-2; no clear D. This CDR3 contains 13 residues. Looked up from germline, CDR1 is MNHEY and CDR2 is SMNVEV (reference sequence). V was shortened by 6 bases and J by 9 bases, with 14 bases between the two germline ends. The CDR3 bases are TGTGCCAGCAGCTGGTCTCGAAGCAGGGAGCTGTTTTTT. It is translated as CASSWSRSRELFF.

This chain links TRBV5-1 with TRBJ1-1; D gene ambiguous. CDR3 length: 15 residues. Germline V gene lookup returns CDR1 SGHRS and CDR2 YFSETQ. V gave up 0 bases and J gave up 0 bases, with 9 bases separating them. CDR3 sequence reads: CASSLGGGMNTEAFF. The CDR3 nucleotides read TGCGCCAGCAGCTTGGGTGGAGGGATGAACACTGAAGCTTTCTTT.

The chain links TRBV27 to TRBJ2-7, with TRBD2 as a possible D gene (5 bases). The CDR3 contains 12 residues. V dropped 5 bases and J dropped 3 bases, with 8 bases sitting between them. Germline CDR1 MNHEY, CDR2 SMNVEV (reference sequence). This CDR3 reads CASSPGIYEQYF. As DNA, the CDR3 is TGTGCCAGCAGTCCGGGGATCTACGAGCAGTACTTC.

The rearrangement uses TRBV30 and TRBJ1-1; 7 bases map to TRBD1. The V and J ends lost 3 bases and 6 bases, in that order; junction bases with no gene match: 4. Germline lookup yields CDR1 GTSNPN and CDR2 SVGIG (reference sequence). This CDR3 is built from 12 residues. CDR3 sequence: CAWSRQGPEAFF. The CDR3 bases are TGTGCCTGGAGCAGACAGGGCCCTGAAGCTTTCTTT.

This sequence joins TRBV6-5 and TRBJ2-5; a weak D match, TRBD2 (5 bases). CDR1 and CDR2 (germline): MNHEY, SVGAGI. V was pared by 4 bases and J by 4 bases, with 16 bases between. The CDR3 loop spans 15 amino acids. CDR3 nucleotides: TGTGCCAGCAGTTCAACCTATAGGCGGGCAGAGACCCAGTACTTC. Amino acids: CASSSTYRRAETQYF.

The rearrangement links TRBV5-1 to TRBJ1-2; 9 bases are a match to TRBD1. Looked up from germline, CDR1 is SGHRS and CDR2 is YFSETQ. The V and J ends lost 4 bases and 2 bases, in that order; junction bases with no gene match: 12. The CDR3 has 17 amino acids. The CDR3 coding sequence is TGCGCCAGCAGCGAACCGGGACAGGGATCTTCCAACTATGGCTACACCTTC. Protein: CASSEPGQGSSNYGYTF. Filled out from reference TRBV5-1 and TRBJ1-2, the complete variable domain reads KAGVTQTPRYLIKTRGQQVTLSCSPISGHRSVSWYQQTPGQGLQFLFEYFSETQRNKGNFPGRFSGRQFSNSRSEMNVSTLELGDSALYLCASSEPGQGSSNYGYTFGSGTRLTVV.

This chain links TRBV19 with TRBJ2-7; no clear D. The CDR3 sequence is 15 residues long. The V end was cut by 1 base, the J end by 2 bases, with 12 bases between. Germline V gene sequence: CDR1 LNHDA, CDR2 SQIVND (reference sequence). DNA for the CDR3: TGTGCCAGTAGTATAGGGCGGTACCCGACCTACGAGCAGTACTTC. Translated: CASSIGRYPTYEQYF.

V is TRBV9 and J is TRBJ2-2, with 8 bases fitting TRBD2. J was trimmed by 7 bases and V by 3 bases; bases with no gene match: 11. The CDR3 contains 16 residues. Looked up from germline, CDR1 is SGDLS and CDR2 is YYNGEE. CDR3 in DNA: TGTGCCAGCAGCGAACCCCTCGGGGGGGCAGGCGGGGAGCTGTTTTTT. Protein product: CASSEPLGGAGGELFF.

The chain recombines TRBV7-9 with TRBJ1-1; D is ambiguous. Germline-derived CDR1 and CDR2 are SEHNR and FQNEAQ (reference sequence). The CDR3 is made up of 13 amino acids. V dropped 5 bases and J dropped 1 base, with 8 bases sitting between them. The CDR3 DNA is TGTGCCAGCAGCCGTGCAGAGAACACTGAAGCTTTCTTT. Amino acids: CASSRAENTEAFF.

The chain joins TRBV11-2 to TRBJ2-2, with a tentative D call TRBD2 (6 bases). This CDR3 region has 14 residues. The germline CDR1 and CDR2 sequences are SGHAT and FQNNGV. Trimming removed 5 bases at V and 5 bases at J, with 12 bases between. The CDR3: CASSPIRGTGELFF. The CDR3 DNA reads TGTGCCAGCAGCCCTATTCGGGGGACCGGGGAGCTGTTTTTT.

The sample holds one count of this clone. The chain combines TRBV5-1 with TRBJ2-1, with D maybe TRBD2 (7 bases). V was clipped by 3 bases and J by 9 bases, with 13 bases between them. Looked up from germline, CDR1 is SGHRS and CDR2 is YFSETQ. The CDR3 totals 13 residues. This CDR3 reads CASSWTGGREQFF. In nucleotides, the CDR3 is TGCGCCAGCAGCTGGACGGGGGGCCGTGAGCAGTTCTTC.

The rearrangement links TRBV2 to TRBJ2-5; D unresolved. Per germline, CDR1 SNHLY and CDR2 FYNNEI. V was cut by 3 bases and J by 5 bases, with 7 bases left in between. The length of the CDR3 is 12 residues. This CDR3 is CASSEGAETQYF. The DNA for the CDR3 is TGTGCCAGCAGTGAGGGCGCGGAGACCCAGTACTTC.

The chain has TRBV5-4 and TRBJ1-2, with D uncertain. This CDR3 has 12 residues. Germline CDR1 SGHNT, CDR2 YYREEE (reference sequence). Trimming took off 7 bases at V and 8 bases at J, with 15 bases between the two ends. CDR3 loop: CASPPGADGYTF. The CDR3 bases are TGTGCCAGCCCACCCGGAGCGGACGGCTACACCTTC.

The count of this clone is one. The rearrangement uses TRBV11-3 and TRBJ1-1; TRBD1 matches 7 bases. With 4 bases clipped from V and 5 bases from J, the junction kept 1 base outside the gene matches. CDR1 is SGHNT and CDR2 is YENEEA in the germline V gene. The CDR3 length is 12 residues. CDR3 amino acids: CASSYRGTEAFF. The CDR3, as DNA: TGTGCCAGCAGCTACAGGGGTACTGAAGCTTTCTTT.

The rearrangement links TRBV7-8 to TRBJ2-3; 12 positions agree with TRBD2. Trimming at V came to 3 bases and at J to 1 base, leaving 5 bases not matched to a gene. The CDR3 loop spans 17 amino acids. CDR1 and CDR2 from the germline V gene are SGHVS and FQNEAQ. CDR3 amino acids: CASSFYRLAGGTDTQYF. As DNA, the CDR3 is TGTGCCAGCAGCTTCTATCGACTAGCGGGGGGCACAGATACGCAGTATTTT.

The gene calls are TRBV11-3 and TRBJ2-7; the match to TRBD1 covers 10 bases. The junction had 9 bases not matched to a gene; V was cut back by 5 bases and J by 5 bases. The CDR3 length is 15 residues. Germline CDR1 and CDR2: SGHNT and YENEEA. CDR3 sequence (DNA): TGTGCCAGCAGCCCCGAGGGGGACAGGGGAGACGAGCAGTACTTC. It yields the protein CASSPEGDRGDEQYF.

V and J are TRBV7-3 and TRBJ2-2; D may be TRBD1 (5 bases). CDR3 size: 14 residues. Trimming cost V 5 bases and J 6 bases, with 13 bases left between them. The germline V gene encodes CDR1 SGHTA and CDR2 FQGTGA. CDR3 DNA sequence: TGTGCCAGCAGCCTTTCGGTAGGGGCCGGGGAGCTGTTTTTT. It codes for CASSLSVGAGELFF.

The CDR3, as DNA: TGTGCCAGCAGCGCCCAGTTCAATCAGCCCCAGCATTTT. Protein sequence: CASSAQFNQPQHF. V usage is TRBV9 and J usage is TRBJ1-5; D remains unclear. V was shortened by 3 bases and J by 3 bases, with 7 bases between the two germline ends. Germline-derived CDR1 and CDR2 are SGDLS and YYNGEE. The CDR3 is made up of 13 amino acids.

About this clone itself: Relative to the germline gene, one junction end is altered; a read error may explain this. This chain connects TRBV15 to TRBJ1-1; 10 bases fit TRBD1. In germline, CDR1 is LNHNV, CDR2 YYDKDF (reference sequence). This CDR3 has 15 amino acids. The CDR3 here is CATSGDRGHDTEAFF. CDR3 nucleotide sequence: TGTGCCACCAGCGGAGACAGGGGGCATGACACTGAAGCTTTCTTT.

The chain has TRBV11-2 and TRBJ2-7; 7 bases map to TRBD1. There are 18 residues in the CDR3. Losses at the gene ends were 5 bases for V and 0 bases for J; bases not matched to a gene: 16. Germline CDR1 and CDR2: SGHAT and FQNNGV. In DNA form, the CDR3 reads TGTGCCAGCAGCCCGCCGCCAGGGCCGGGACAGAACTCCTACGAGCAGTACTTC. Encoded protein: CASSPPPGPGQNSYEQYF.

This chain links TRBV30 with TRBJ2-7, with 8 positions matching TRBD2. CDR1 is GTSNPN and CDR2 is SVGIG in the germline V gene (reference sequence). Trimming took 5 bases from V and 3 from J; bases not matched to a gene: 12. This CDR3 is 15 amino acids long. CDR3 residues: CAWGGPGTRNYEQYF. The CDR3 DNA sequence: TGTGCCTGGGGGGGGCCGGGGACTAGGAACTACGAGCAGTACTTC.

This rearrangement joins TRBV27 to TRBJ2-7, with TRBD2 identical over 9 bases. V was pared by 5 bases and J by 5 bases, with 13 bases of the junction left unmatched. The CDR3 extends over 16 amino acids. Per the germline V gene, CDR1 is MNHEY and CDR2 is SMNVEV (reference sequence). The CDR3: CASSVLLSSGAHEQYF. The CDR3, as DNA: TGTGCCAGCAGTGTACTACTTTCTAGCGGGGCGCACGAGCAGTACTTC.

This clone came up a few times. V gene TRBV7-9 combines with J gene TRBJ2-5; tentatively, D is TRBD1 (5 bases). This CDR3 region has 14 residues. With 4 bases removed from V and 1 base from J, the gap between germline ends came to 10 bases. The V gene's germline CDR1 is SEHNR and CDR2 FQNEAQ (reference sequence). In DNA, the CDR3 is TGTGCCAGCAGCTCACAGGCATTCCAAGAGACCCAGTACTTC. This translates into CASSSQAFQETQYF. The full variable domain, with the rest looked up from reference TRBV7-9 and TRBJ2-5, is DTGVSQNPRHKITKRGQNVTFRCDPISEHNRLYWYRQTLGQGPEFLTYFQNEAQLEKSRLLSDRFSAERPKGSFSTLEIQRTEQGDSAMYLCASSSQAFQETQYFGPGTRLLVL.

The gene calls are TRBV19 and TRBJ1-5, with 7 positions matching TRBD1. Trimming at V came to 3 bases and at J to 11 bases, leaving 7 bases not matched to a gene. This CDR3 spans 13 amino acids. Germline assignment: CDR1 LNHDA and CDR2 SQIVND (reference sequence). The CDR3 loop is CASSMTGIEAQHF. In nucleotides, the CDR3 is TGTGCCAGTAGTATGACAGGGATCGAGGCCCAGCATTTT.

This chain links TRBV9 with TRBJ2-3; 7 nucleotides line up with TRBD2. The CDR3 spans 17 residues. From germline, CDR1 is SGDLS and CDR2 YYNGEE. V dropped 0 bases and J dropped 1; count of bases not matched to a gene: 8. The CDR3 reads CASSVAWASGGTDTQYF. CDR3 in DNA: TGTGCCAGCAGCGTAGCTTGGGCGAGCGGGGGCACAGATACGCAGTATTTT.

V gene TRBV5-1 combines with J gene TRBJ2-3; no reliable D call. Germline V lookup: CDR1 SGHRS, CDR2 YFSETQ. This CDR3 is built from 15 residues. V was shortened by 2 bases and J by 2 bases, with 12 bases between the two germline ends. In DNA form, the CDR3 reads TGCGCCAGCAGCTTACGTCGCGACACCACAGATACGCAGTATTTT. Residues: CASSLRRDTTDTQYF.

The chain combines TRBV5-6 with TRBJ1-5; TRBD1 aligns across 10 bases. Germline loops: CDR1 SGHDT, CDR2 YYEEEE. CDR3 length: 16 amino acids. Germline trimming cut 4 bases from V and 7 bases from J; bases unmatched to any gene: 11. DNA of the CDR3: TGTGCCAGCAGCGGGTTTCGGGACAGGGGAGACCAGCCCCAGCATTTT. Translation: CASSGFRDRGDQPQHF. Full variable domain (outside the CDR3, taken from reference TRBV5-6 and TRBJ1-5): DAGVTQSPTHLIKTRGQQVTLRCSPKSGHDTVSWYQQALGQGPQFIFQYYEEEERQRGNFPDRFSGHQFPNYSSELNVNALLLGDSALYLCASSGFRDRGDQPQHFGDGTRLSIL.

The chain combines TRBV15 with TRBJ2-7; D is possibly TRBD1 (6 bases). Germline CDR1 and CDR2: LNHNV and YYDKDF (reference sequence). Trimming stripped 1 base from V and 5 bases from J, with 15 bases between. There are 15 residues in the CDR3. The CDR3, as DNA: TGTGCCACCAGCAGAGCACCTCAGGGGTCGCACGAGCAGTACTTC. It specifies CATSRAPQGSHEQYF.

CDR3: CASHRGYSNQPQHF. The DNA of the CDR3 is TGTGCCAGCCACAGGGGTTATAGCAATCAGCCCCAGCATTTT. This chain joins TRBV6-1 and TRBJ1-5, with TRBD1 identical over 7 bases. CDR3 length equals 14 residues. Unmatched junction bases numbered 4, after V lost 8 bases and J lost 0 bases. Germline V lookup: CDR1 MNHNS, CDR2 SASEGT.

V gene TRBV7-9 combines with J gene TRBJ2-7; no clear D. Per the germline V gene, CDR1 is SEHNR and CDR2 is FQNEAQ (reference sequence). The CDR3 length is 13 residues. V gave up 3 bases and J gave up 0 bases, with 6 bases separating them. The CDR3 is CASSFPSSYEQYF. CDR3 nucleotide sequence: TGTGCCAGCAGCTTTCCCAGCTCCTACGAGCAGTACTTC.

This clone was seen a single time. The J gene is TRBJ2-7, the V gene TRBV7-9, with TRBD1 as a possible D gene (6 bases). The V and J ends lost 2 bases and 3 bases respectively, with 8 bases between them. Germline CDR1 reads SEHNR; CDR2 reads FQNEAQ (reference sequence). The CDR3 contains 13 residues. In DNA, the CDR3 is TGTGCCAGCAGCTTACAGGGGATCTACGAGCAGTACTTC. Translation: CASSLQGIYEQYF.